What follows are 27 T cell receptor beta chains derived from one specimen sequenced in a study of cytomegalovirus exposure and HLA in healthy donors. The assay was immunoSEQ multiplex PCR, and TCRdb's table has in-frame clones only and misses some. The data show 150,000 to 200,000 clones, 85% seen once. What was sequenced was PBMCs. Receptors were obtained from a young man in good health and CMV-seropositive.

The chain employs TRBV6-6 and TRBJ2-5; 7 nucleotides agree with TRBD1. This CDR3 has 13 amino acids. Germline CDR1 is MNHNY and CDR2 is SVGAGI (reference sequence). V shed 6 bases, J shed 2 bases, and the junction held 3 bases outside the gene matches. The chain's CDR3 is CASSARGQETQYF. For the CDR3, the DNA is TGTGCCAGCAGCGCCAGGGGGCAAGAGACCCAGTACTTC.

The CDR3 loop is CASSLTLVNEQFF. CDR3 DNA: TGCGCCAGCAGTCTCACACTAGTAAATGAGCAGTTCTTC. This rearrangement joins TRBV4-1 to TRBJ2-1; tentative D call: TRBD2 (5 bases). The CDR3 is 13 residues long. Germline V lookup: CDR1 MGHRA, CDR2 YSYEKL. V lost 6 bases, J lost 7 bases, and 13 bases lay in between.

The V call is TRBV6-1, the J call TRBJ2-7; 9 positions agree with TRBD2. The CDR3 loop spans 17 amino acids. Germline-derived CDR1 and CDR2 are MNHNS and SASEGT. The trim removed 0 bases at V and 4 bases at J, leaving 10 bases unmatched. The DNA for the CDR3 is TGTGCCAGCAGTGAAGCGTATGGGACTAGCATTACGTACGAGCAGTACTTC. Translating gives CASSEAYGTSITYEQYF.

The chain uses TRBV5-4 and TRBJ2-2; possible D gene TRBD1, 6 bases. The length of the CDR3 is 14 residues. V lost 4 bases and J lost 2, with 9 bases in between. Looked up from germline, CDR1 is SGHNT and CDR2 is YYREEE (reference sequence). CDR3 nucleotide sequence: TGTGCCAGCAGCCTGGACAGAAACACCGGGGAGCTGTTTTTT. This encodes CASSLDRNTGELFF.

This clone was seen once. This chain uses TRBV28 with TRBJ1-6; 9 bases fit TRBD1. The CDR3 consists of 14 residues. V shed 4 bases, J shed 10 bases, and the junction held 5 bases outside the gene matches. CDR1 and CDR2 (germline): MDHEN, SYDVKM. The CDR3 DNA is TGTGCCAGCAGTTCGGGGACAGGGAGATCACCCCTCCACTTT. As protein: CASSSGTGRSPLHF.

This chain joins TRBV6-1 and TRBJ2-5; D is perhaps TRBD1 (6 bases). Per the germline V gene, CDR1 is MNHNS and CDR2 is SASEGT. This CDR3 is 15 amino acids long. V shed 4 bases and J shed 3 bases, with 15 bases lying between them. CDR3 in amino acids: CASSGPGHLKETQYF. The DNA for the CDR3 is TGTGCCAGCAGTGGACCGGGACACCTCAAAGAGACCCAGTACTTC.

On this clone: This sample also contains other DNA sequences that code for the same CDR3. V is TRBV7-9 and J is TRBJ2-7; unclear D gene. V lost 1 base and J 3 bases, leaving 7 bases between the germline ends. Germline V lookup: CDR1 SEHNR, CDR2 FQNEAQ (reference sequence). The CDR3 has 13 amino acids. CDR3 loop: CASSLGRSYEQYF. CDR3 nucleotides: TGTGCCAGCAGCTTAGGGCGGAGCTACGAGCAGTACTTC.

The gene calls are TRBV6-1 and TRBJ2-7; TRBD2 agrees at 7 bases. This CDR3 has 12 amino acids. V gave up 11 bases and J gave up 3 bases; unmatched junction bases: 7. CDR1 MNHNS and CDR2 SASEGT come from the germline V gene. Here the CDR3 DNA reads TGTGCCGGGGGGGGGACTGTCTACGAGCAGTACTTC. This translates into CAGGGTVYEQYF.

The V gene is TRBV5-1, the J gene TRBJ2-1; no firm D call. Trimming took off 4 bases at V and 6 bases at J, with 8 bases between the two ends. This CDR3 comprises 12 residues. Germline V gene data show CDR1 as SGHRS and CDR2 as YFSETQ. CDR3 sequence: CASSQAGNEQFF. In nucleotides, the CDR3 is TGCGCCAGCAGCCAGGCCGGCAATGAGCAGTTCTTC. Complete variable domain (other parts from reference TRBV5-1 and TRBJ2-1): KAGVTQTPRYLIKTRGQQVTLSCSPISGHRSVSWYQQTPGQGLQFLFEYFSETQRNKGNFPGRFSGRQFSNSRSEMNVSTLELGDSALYLCASSQAGNEQFFGPGTRLTVL.

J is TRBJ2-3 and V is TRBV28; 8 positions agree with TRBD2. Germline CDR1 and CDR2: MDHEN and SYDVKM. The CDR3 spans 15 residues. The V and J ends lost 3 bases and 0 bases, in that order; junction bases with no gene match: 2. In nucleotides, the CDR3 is TGTGCCAGCAGTTTCTCTAGCGGGAGCACAGATACGCAGTATTTT. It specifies CASSFSSGSTDTQYF.

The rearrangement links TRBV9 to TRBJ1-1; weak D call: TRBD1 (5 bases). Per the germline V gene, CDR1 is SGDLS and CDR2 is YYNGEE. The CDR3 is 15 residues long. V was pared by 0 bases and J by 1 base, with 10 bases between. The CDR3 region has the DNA TGTGCCAGCAGCGTAGGCTGGGGCCCGAACACTGAAGCTTTCTTT. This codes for CASSVGWGPNTEAFF.

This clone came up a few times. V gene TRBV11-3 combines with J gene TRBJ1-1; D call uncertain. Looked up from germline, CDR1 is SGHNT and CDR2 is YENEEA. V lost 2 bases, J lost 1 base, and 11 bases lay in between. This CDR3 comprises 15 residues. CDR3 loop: CASSLWYGANTEAFF. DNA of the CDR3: TGTGCCAGCAGCTTATGGTATGGAGCGAACACTGAAGCTTTCTTT. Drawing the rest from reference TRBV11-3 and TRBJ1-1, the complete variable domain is EAGVVQSPRYKIIEKKQPVAFWCNPISGHNTLYWYLQNLGQGPELLIRYENEEAVDDSQLPKDRFSAERLKGVDSTLKIQPAELGDSAVYLCASSLWYGANTEAFFGQGTRLTVV.

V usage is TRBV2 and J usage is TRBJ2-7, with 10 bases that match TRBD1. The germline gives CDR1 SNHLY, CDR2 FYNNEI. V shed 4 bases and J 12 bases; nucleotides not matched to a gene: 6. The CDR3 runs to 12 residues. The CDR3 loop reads CASSATGGRAYF. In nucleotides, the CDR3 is TGTGCCAGCAGTGCGACAGGGGGCAGGGCGTACTTC.

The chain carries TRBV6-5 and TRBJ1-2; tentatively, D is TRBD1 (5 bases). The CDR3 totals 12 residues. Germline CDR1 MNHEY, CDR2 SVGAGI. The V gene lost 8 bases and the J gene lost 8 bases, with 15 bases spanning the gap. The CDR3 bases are TGTGCCAGCGGAGGGGCCGGGGAGGGCTACACCTTC. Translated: CASGGAGEGYTF.

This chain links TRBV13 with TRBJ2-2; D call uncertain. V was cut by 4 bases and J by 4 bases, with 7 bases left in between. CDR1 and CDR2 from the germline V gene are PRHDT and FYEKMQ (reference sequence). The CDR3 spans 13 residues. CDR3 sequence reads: CASSSGITGELFF. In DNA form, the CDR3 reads TGTGCCAGCAGCTCAGGCATCACCGGGGAGCTGTTTTTT.

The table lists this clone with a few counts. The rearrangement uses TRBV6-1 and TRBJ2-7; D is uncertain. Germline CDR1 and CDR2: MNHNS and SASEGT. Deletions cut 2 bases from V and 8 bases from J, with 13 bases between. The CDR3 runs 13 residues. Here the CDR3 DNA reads TGTGCCAGCAGTGAACTTTCCGCGGAGAAGCAGTACTTC. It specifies CASSELSAEKQYF.

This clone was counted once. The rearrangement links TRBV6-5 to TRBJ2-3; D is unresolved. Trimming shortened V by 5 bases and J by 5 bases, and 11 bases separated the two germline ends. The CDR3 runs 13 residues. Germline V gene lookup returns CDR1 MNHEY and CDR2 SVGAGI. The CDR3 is CASSPYAGDTQYF. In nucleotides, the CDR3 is TGTGCCAGCAGTCCCTACGCAGGAGATACGCAGTATTTT.

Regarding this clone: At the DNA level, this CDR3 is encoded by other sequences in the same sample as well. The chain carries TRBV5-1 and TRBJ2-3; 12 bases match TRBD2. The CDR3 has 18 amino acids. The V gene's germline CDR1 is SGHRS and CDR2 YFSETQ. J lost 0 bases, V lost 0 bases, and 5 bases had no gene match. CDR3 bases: TGCGCCAGCAGCTTGGGATCGCTAGCGGGGGGGAGCACAGATACGCAGTATTTT. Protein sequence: CASSLGSLAGGSTDTQYF.

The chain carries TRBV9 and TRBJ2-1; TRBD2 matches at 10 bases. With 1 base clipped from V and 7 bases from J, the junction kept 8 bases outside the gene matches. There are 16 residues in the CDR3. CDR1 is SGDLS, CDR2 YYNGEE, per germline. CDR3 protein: CASSVSGTSVRNEQFF. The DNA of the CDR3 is TGTGCCAGCAGCGTATCTGGGACTAGCGTAAGGAATGAGCAGTTCTTC.

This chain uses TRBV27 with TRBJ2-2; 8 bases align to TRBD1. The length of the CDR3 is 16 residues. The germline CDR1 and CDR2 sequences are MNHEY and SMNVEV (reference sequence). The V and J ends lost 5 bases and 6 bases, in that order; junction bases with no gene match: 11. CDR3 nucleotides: TGTGCCAGCAGTCCTATTCTCGGACAGGGAGCCGGGGAGCTGTTTTTT. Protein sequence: CASSPILGQGAGELFF.

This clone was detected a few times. The CDR3 nucleotides are TGCAGTGCTAGTCAGGGACAGCCCCAGCATTTT. This codes for CSASQGQPQHF. The V and J genes are TRBV20-1 and TRBJ1-5; D may be TRBD1 (5 bases). The CDR3 has 11 amino acids. CDR1 DFQATT and CDR2 SNEGSKA come from the germline V gene (reference sequence). With 3 bases removed from V and 7 bases from J, the gap between germline ends came to 7 bases.

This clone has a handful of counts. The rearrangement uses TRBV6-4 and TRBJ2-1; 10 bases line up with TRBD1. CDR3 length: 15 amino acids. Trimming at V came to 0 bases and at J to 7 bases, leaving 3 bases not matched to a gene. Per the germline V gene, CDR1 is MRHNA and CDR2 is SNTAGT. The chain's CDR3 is CASSDSSDRGNEQFF. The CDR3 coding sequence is TGTGCCAGCAGTGACTCGTCGGACAGGGGGAATGAGCAGTTCTTC.

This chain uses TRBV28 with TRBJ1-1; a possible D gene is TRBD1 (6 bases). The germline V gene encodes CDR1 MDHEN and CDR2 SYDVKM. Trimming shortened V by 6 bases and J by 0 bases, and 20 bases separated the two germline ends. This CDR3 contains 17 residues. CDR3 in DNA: TGTGCCAGCAGCACAGACTCTTGGGGGCCCGTGAACACTGAAGCTTTCTTT. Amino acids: CASSTDSWGPVNTEAFF.

The CDR3 nucleotides read TGTGCCAGCAGGGACACCGAAGAGCAGTACTTC. Protein sequence: CASRDTEEQYF. The chain joins TRBV6-6 to TRBJ2-7; possible D gene TRBD1, 5 bases. Germline CDR1 MNHNY, CDR2 SVGAGI (reference sequence). Between the trimmed V and J ends, which lost 6 bases and 7 bases, there was a span of 10 bases. The CDR3 consists of 11 residues.

The CDR3 nucleotides are TGTGCCAGCAGTCCCACGCCACAGTCCACAGATACGCAGTATTTT. Its protein is CASSPTPQSTDTQYF. This rearrangement joins TRBV28 to TRBJ2-3; no firm D call. There are 15 residues in the CDR3. Germline V gene sequence: CDR1 MDHEN, CDR2 SYDVKM. With 5 bases removed from V and 2 bases from J, the gap between germline ends came to 14 bases.

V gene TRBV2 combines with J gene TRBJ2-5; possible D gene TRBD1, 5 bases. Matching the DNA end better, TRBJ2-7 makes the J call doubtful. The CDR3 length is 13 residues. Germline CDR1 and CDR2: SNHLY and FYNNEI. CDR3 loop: CASTPDSPYEQYF. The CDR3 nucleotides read TGTGCCAGCACTCCCGACAGCCCCTACGAGCAGTACTTC.

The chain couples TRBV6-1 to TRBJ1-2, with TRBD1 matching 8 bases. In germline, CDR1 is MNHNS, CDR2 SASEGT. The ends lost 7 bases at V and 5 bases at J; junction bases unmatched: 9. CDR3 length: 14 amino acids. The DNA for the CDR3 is TGTGCCAGCACCGACCGGACAGGGACTTATGGCTACACCTTC. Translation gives CASTDRTGTYGYTF.